This T cell receptor (beta chain) came from a study of blood T cell repertoires in COVID-19. Background on the study: T cells, B-cell-depleted T cells, or PBMCs provided the cDNA or gDNA that served as material.

The CDR3 runs 17 residues. V lost 2 bases and J 2 bases, leaving 15 bases between the germline ends. Germline V gene data show CDR1 as MNHEY and CDR2 as SVGEGT. As handled by the study authors: Researchers report that nucleated cell counts were estimated from reference gene primer amplification. Assay used: immunoSEQ multiplex PCR; TCRdb lists only in-frame clones, some missing. That table is the source of V, J and clone size, and D and trimming were worked out from the DNA. The table includes about 27,000 clones, 75% to 95% detected once. The TCR sequence derives from a human donor with active COVID-19. The donor label of this sample is uncertain. The sample was peripheral blood. V is TRBV6-2 or TRBV6-3 and J is TRBJ2-2; tentatively, D is TRBD2 (6 bases). CDR3 in amino acids: CASSYPIAAINTGELFF. Written as DNA, the CDR3 is TGTGCCAGCAGTTACCCGATAGCGGCCATAAACACCGGGGAGCTGTTTTTT.